This is a list of T cell receptor beta chains from one sample in a study of response to subunit inactivated influenza vaccine. TCRdb reprocessed the RT-PCR reads via MiXCR and lists one record per CDR3 protein. The data contain hundreds of thousands of distinct CDR3 sequences, about 11% of them singletons. These records were also assigned to another study, of T cells expressing NK-cell markers.

The sample here was PBMCs from blood, taken on the day of vaccination. These receptors all stem from a man aged 50 or older who received an inactivated influenza vaccine. CDR3s include the opening cysteine and the closing phenylalanine or tryptophan. Each record gives: V gene, J gene, CDR3 length, CDR3 protein.

TRBV2	TRBJ2-5	14	CASSGPMGHETQYF
TRBV4-2	TRBJ1-1	13	CASSPQMNTEAFF
TRBV6-2/TRBV6-3	TRBJ2-1	15	CASSQLGGAYNEQFF
TRBV13	TRBJ2-5	16	CASSLRAGGTQETQYF
TRBV12-3/TRBV12-4	TRBJ2-3	14	CASSLRGAQDTQYF
TRBV20-1	TRBJ2-1	15	CSARARTVSYNEQFF
TRBV5-5	TRBJ2-5	12	CASSLLTETQYF
TRBV7-2	TRBJ2-1	17	CASRRIGLAGSYNEQFF
TRBV15	TRBJ2-2	15	CATSRGTGYTGELFF
TRBV7-6	TRBJ2-5	14	CASGMTQSVETQYF
TRBV3-1	TRBJ1-5	15	CASSLTGASNQPQHF
TRBV7-2	TRBJ2-7	12	CASSPPSYEQYF
TRBV5-1	TRBJ1-1	14	CASSLLPSAAEAFF
TRBV7-9	TRBJ2-2	15	CASSFLAGLTGELFF
TRBV11-2	TRBJ1-3	15	CASSFGGDSGNTIYF
TRBV14	TRBJ2-1	14	CASSPTSGYNEQFF
TRBV4-3	TRBJ1-2	15	CASSQDKGGRYGYTF
TRBV4-3	TRBJ2-1	16	CASSPVVGQGYNEQFF
TRBV27	TRBJ2-5	14	CASSLLSRGETQYF
TRBV28	TRBJ2-7	15	CASSLMLLAGLEQYF
TRBV7-9	TRBJ1-3	12	CASSSHGNTIYF
TRBV4-3	TRBJ1-6	16	CASSQDPTGGTSPLHF
TRBV5-6	TRBJ2-1	12	CASDRQQGEQFF
TRBV25-1	TRBJ2-6	16	CASSNLDRAGANVLTF
TRBV10-3	TRBJ2-7	14	CAISVGTSGIEQYF
TRBV30	TRBJ2-5	15	CAWGPWLAAGETQYF
TRBV2	TRBJ2-1	19	CASSGYWLGRPSSYNEQFF
TRBV18	TRBJ2-7	15	CASSLPGLGSYEQYF
TRBV6-5	TRBJ2-2	14	CASSYDYLTGELFF
TRBV27	TRBJ2-2	12	CASIDRDGELFF
TRBV7-7	TRBJ1-1	13	CASSRSLNTEAFF
TRBV7-2	TRBJ2-1	15	CASSLPRGFYNEQFF
TRBV27	TRBJ2-1	14	CASSNRNSYNEQFF
TRBV20-1	TRBJ2-1	17	CSASGLPAGSLYNEQFF